The next 11 T cell receptor beta chains were all read from a single sample in a study of blood T cell repertoires in COVID-19. The table came from immunoSEQ multiplex PCR; TCRdb's copy has only in-frame clones and leaves some out. The repertoire consists of some 330,000 clones, with around 87% occurring once and the leading ten covering about 1.9%. Sequenced material: PBMCs or T cells enriched from blood (not recorded which). All receptors come from a man between 40 and 49 years old in a cohort exposed to, infected with or recovered from COVID-19 (not recorded which).

V and J are TRBV5-5 and TRBJ2-7, with 8 nucleotides matching TRBD2. Trimming removed 1 base from V and 4 bases from J; junction bases left unmatched: 7. Germline lookup yields CDR1 SGHKS and CDR2 YYEKEE (reference sequence). The CDR3 runs 15 residues. The CDR3 sequence: CASSLYGRAGYEQYF. The DNA of the CDR3 is TGTGCCAGCAGCTTGTACGGGAGGGCCGGGTACGAGCAGTACTTC.

The chain joins TRBV28 to TRBJ2-2, with 8 bases lining up with TRBD2. After removal of 6 bases from V and 0 bases from J, the junction contained 6 bases not matched to a gene. Germline CDR1 reads MDHEN; CDR2 reads SYDVKM. The CDR3 runs to 16 residues. In DNA form, the CDR3 reads TGTGCCAGCAGACCGGGAGGGCCATCGAACACCGGGGAGCTGTTTTTT. Protein product: CASRPGGPSNTGELFF.

The chain uses TRBV6-5 and TRBJ2-7, with TRBD2 matching over 9 bases. The CDR3 covers 14 residues. In germline, CDR1 is MNHEY, CDR2 SVGAGI. With 6 bases clipped from V and 2 bases from J, the junction kept 5 bases outside the gene matches. CDR3: CASRGTSRPYEQYF. In nucleotides, the CDR3 is TGTGCCAGCAGGGGGACTAGCCGACCCTACGAGCAGTACTTC.

As regards this clone: In the same sample, other DNA sequences code for this CDR3. The chain links TRBV5-1 to TRBJ1-1; perhaps TRBD1 as D (6 bases). Germline V gives CDR1 SGHRS, CDR2 YFSETQ. The CDR3 has 14 amino acids. Trimming took 4 bases from V and 1 from J, leaving 11 bases between them. CDR3 nucleotides: TGCGCCAGCAGCCCTTCGACAGGGAACACTGAAGCTTTCTTT. The encoded protein is CASSPSTGNTEAFF.

This clone was counted only a few times. The V gene is TRBV3-1 (or the pseudogene TRBV3-2), the J gene TRBJ1-5, with a possible D match to TRBD1 (5 bases). CDR1 is LGHDT, CDR2 YNNKEL, per germline (reference sequence). The CDR3 totals 13 residues. V was cut by 4 bases and J by 6 bases, with 10 bases left in between. Written as DNA, the CDR3 is TGTGCCAGCAGCCTACAGGTGGGTCAGCCCCAGCATTTT. Protein sequence: CASSLQVGQPQHF.

The chain has TRBV6-5 and TRBJ2-1; tentatively, D is TRBD2 (7 bases). Germline assignment: CDR1 MNHEY and CDR2 SVGAGI. CDR3 length equals 15 residues. V was shortened by 7 bases and J by 4 bases, with 17 bases between the two germline ends. This chain's CDR3 is CASTQGGAGYNEQFF. The CDR3 DNA reads as TGTGCCAGCACTCAAGGGGGGGCAGGGTACAATGAGCAGTTCTTC.

The chain combines TRBV7-6 with TRBJ2-3; maybe TRBD1 (5 bases). Germline CDR1 reads SGHVS; CDR2 reads FNYEAQ. Trimming shortened V by 5 bases and J by 1 base, and 13 bases separated the two germline ends. This CDR3 spans 15 amino acids. The CDR3 DNA sequence: TGTGCCAGCAGCACCATCGACAGTCGCACAGATACGCAGTATTTT. Its translation: CASSTIDSRTDTQYF.

J is TRBJ2-3 and V is TRBV29-1, with D possibly TRBD2 on 6 matching bases. Germline lookup yields CDR1 SQVTM and CDR2 ANQGSEA. The CDR3 runs 16 residues. The V gene lost 4 bases and the J gene lost 6 bases, with 23 bases spanning the gap. CDR3 nucleotides: TGCAGCGTTGGCATCCGGGGGACCCCCCCACAGGATACGCAGTATTTT. This sequence encodes CSVGIRGTPPQDTQYF.

V usage is TRBV2 and J usage is TRBJ2-6; 14 positions match TRBD2. The CDR3 has 19 residues. V dropped 6 bases and J dropped 3; count of bases not matched to a gene: 10. From germline, CDR1 is SNHLY and CDR2 FYNNEI. CDR3 sequence: CASRGGLAGGLGGANVLTF. CDR3 bases: TGTGCCAGCAGGGGAGGACTAGCGGGAGGCCTGGGTGGGGCCAACGTCCTGACTTTC.

The chain combines TRBV27 with TRBJ2-2; D is unresolved. V lost 5 bases and J 1 base, leaving 17 bases between the germline ends. The CDR3 contains 17 residues. Germline V gives CDR1 MNHEY, CDR2 SMNVEV (reference sequence). The CDR3 DNA reads TGTGCCAGCAGTCTCTCTGGGCGTATGATGAACACCGGGGAGCTGTTTTTT. Translated: CASSLSGRMMNTGELFF.

The chain links TRBV7-9 to TRBJ1-3; 7 bases map to TRBD1. Losses at the gene ends were 2 bases for V and 0 bases for J; bases not matched to a gene: 7. The germline CDR1 and CDR2 sequences are SEHNR and FQNEAQ (reference sequence). CDR3 size: 17 residues. CDR3 region: CASSLTGQIVSGNTIYF. In nucleotides, the CDR3 is TGTGCCAGCAGCTTAACGGGACAGATCGTCTCTGGAAACACCATATATTTT.